The clone carrying this T cell receptor (beta chain) turned up a few times. Its specificity is not known. An equimolar mix of two oligonucleotides served as the beta constant-region primer for TRBC1 and TRBC2. The ligated cDNA underwent four PCR rounds using SP2 and nested alpha and beta constant-region primers. TCRdb redid the calling of the UMI-ligation and nested PCR reads with MiXCR, one entry per CDR3 protein. The data hold 85,000 or so distinct CDR3 sequences, with about 10% observed a single time. This CDR3 contains 12 residues. Trimming took off 3 bases at V and 7 bases at J, with 6 bases between the two ends. These data are taken from a study of naive and memory T cell subsets. Overall study results and limits: Naive repertoires, especially CD8, held a few larger clonotypes, possibly memory cells re-expressing CD45RA. Clonotypes here are unpaired alpha or beta chain sequences.

This clonotype was sampled from a human donor in good health. The chain carries TRBV12-3 or TRBV12-4 and TRBJ1-4, with D unclear. The material sequenced was naive CD8+ T cells from blood. The CDR3 region is CASSFVFEKLFF. As DNA, the CDR3 is TGTGCCAGCAGTTTTGTGTTTGAAAAACTGTTTTTT.